This TCR beta chain comes out of a study of blood T cell repertoires in COVID-19. Study overall: Some COVID-19 samples were acute and others convalescent; all came from the United States, Italy and Spain. From T cells, B-cell-depleted T cells, or PBMCs came the material, which was cDNA or gDNA.

Authors' analysis steps: Reference gene primer amplification in the assay estimated nucleated cell counts. Produced via immunoSEQ multiplex PCR; TCRdb's table is partial and in-frame only. That table gives V, J and clone size, and the DNA gave D and trimming. The table has hundreds of thousands of clones, 85% to 90% seen once. This CDR3 contains 16 residues. Trimming took 3 bases from V and 2 from J, leaving 16 bases between them. Germline values: CDR1 LNHDA, CDR2 SQIVND (reference sequence). The source is a woman aged 25 to 45 with acute or convalescent COVID-19. This sequence joins TRBV19 and TRBJ2-5; D may be TRBD2 (6 bases). The sample was peripheral blood. The CDR3 DNA follows: TGTGCCAGTAGTATTGGCTCGGGACTGGCACAAGAGACCCAGTACTTC. It is translated as CASSIGSGLAQETQYF.